Each of the 32 T cell receptor beta chains below was sequenced from the same sample in a study of blood T cell repertoires in COVID-19. Measured with immunoSEQ multiplex PCR; TCRdb has only the in-frame clones, and not every one. This table holds over 70,000 clones, 85% found once. Specimen: peripheral blood. The source of these receptors is a man in his fifties or sixties with COVID-19, enrolled during active disease.

The rearrangement uses TRBV5-5 and TRBJ2-2; 8 nucleotides align to TRBD1. From germline, CDR1 is SGHKS and CDR2 YYEKEE (reference sequence). V lost 4 bases, J lost 4 bases, and 9 bases stayed unmatched. This CDR3 spans 16 amino acids. For the CDR3, the DNA is TGTGCCAGCAGCCAAGGAGCACAGGGGGTCACCGGGGAGCTGTTTTTT. It is translated as CASSQGAQGVTGELFF.

This clone was seen once. The chain carries TRBV29-1 and TRBJ2-3; 9 bases match TRBD2. Germline V gene lookup returns CDR1 SQVTM and CDR2 ANQGSEA. The V and J ends lost 7 bases and 4 bases, in that order; junction bases with no gene match: 18. This CDR3 contains 17 residues. The CDR3 region is CSGGGASGTRPSDTQYF. CDR3 nucleotide sequence: TGCAGCGGAGGGGGTGCTAGCGGGACTCGCCCCTCAGATACGCAGTATTTT.

V usage is TRBV12-3 or TRBV12-4 and J usage is TRBJ1-1, with TRBD1 matching over 10 bases. Trimming took 5 bases from V and 7 from J; bases not matched to a gene: 1. The CDR3 is 12 residues long. The chain's CDR3 is CASSRTGGEAFF. DNA of the CDR3: TGTGCCAGCAGTCGGACAGGGGGTGAAGCTTTCTTT.

The table lists this clone with a count of one. The chain links TRBV7-6 to TRBJ2-3; TRBD2 matches at 12 bases. Trimming at V came to 6 bases and at J to 5 bases, leaving 9 bases not matched to a gene. Germline V gene data show CDR1 as SGHVS and CDR2 as FNYEAQ. There are 16 residues in the CDR3. The CDR3 region has the DNA TGTGCCAGCAGGGCCAGACTAGCGGGAGTCGTAGATACGCAGTATTTT. This translates into CASRARLAGVVDTQYF.

The genes are TRBV29-1 and TRBJ1-1; D gene uncertain. The V gene lost 8 bases and the J gene lost 1 base, with 14 bases spanning the gap. Germline loops: CDR1 SQVTM, CDR2 ANQGSEA. The CDR3 consists of 13 residues. Written as DNA, the CDR3 is TGCAGCTTTTCGAAACAGAAGAACACTGAAGCTTTCTTT. This codes for CSFSKQKNTEAFF.

This clone is judged medium-sized. The rearrangement joins TRBV19 to TRBJ2-7; TRBD2 matches at 8 bases. The V segment lost 3 bases and the J segment 3 bases; nucleotides outside the gene matches: 7. CDR3 length: 15 amino acids. Germline V lookup: CDR1 LNHDA, CDR2 SQIVND (reference sequence). The CDR3: CASSIGPGGHYEQYF. The DNA for the CDR3 is TGTGCCAGTAGTATCGGGCCGGGGGGGCACTACGAGCAGTACTTC.

Comment on this clone: Within the sample, other DNA sequences also encode this same CDR3. The rearrangement links TRBV7-9 to TRBJ1-4, with TRBD1 matching 9 bases. The CDR3 runs to 16 residues. Germline V CDR1 and CDR2: SEHNR, FQNEAQ (reference sequence). Germline trimming cut 3 bases from V and 3 bases from J; bases unmatched to any gene: 5. The CDR3 nucleotides are TGTGCCAGCAGCTTTACAGGGGGCGCCCCTAATGAAAAACTGTTTTTT. Its translation: CASSFTGGAPNEKLFF.

V gene TRBV18 combines with J gene TRBJ1-3; the match to TRBD1 covers 8 bases. The germline V gene encodes CDR1 KGHSH and CDR2 LQKENI. With V trimmed by 8 bases and J by 2 bases, 8 bases remained unmatched. The CDR3 is made up of 15 amino acids. The CDR3 region has the DNA TGTGCCAGCACTTCGACAGGGGTGGCTGGAAACACCATATATTTT. This sequence encodes CASTSTGVAGNTIYF.

The rearrangement joins TRBV7-2 to TRBJ1-6; possible D gene TRBD1, 6 bases. The CDR3 sequence is 15 residues long. V was cut by 5 bases and J by 7 bases, with 15 bases left in between. Per germline, CDR1 SGHTA and CDR2 FQGNSA. The CDR3 nucleotides read TGTGCCAGCAGCGAACAGGGCTATCCAAATTCACCCCTCCACTTT. It translates to CASSEQGYPNSPLHF.

The V call is TRBV5-4, the J call TRBJ1-2; 7 bases match TRBD1. The germline V gene has CDR1 SGHNT and CDR2 YYREEE (reference sequence). CDR3 length: 13 amino acids. V lost 4 bases, J lost 7 bases, and 7 bases stayed unmatched. The CDR3 DNA sequence: TGTGCCAGCAGCCCAGGGGGGAACGGTGGCTACACCTTC. Residues: CASSPGGNGGYTF.

This clone was detected a few times. The chain is built from TRBV6-5 and TRBJ2-6; possibly TRBD1 for D (6 bases). The CDR3 runs to 13 residues. V was clipped by 7 bases and J by 5 bases, with 9 bases between them. Germline loops: CDR1 MNHEY, CDR2 SVGAGI. CDR3 nucleotides: TGTGCCAGCATAGGGGGACGGGCCAACGTCCTGACTTTC. This translates into CASIGGRANVLTF.

This clone was observed once. The V gene is TRBV7-6, the J gene TRBJ2-1, with D tentatively TRBD2 (5 bases). The CDR3 has 15 residues. V dropped 5 bases and J dropped 2 bases, with 13 bases sitting between them. CDR1 SGHVS and CDR2 FNYEAQ come from the germline V gene. The CDR3 protein is CASSPALGAYNEQFF. The CDR3 DNA sequence: TGTGCCAGCAGCCCCGCTCTGGGAGCCTACAATGAGCAGTTCTTC. The full variable domain, its missing parts supplied by reference TRBV7-6 and TRBJ2-1, is GAGVSQSPRYKVTKRGQDVALRCDPISGHVSLYWYRQALGQGPEFLTYFNYEAQQDKSGLPNDRFSAERPEGSISTLTIQRTEQRDSAMYRCASSPALGAYNEQFFGPGTRLTVL.

The chain recombines TRBV3-1 (or the pseudogene TRBV3-2) with TRBJ1-3; TRBD1 agrees at 8 bases. CDR1 LGHDT and CDR2 YNNKEL come from the germline V gene (reference sequence). V gave up 2 bases and J gave up 4 bases; unmatched junction bases: 1. CDR3 length: 14 amino acids. The CDR3 DNA reads TGTGCCAGCAGCCAACAGGGGGCCGGAAACACCATATATTTT. It codes for CASSQQGAGNTIYF.

This chain joins TRBV10-3 and TRBJ1-4; 8 nucleotides match TRBD1. With V trimmed by 4 bases and J by 8 bases, 9 bases remained unmatched. The germline CDR1 and CDR2 sequences are ENHRY and SYGVKD. The CDR3 length is 15 residues. CDR3 in DNA: TGTGCCATCAGTGGAGGGGGGACAGGAACGGAAAAACTGTTTTTT. Its protein is CAISGGGTGTEKLFF.

This clone was seen only a few times. The V gene is TRBV11-3, the J gene TRBJ2-7, with 7 bases identical to TRBD1. The CDR3 is 14 amino acids. V lost 5 bases and J lost 2; bases outside the gene matches: 6. Per the germline V gene, CDR1 is SGHNT and CDR2 is YENEEA. The CDR3 DNA is TGTGCCAGCAGCCCTCCAGGGGGTCCCTACGAGCAGTACTTC. It is translated as CASSPPGGPYEQYF.

The rearrangement uses TRBV25-1 and TRBJ1-2, with D possibly TRBD1 on 5 matching bases. The V end was cut by 3 bases, the J end by 3 bases, with 11 bases between. The germline gives CDR1 MGHDK, CDR2 SYGVNS. The CDR3 spans 14 residues. The CDR3 loop is CASSDVGGDYGYTF. DNA of the CDR3: TGTGCCAGCAGTGATGTGGGGGGGGACTATGGCTACACCTTC.

V gene TRBV5-6 combines with J gene TRBJ1-5; 10 bases map to TRBD1. Germline V CDR1 and CDR2: SGHDT, YYEEEE. The V and J ends lost 5 bases and 1 base, in that order; junction bases with no gene match: 3. This CDR3 is built from 15 residues. The CDR3 sequence: CASRRDRGSNQPQHF. As DNA, the CDR3 is TGTGCCAGCAGACGGGACAGGGGAAGCAATCAGCCCCAGCATTTT.

The chain joins TRBV30 to TRBJ1-6; 7 positions match TRBD1. This CDR3 is 15 amino acids long. Trimming cost V 2 bases and J 8 bases; bases outside gene matches: 9. In germline, CDR1 is GTSNPN, CDR2 SVGIG (reference sequence). As DNA, the CDR3 is TGTGCCTGGAGTCCCTCGACAGGGACAGATTCACCCCTCCACTTT. Translation gives CAWSPSTGTDSPLHF.

This chain connects TRBV5-4 to TRBJ1-1; tentative D call: TRBD1 (6 bases). Trimming shortened V by 10 bases and J by 4 bases, and 23 bases separated the two germline ends. This CDR3 comprises 15 residues. Germline V lookup: CDR1 SGHNT, CDR2 YYREEE (reference sequence). The CDR3 bases are TGTGCCGGGGGCCGGGCAGGGATGATCCCCACTGAAGCTTTCTTT. Amino acids: CAGGRAGMIPTEAFF.

This clone was seen a single time. This chain uses TRBV28 with TRBJ1-2, with 8 bases aligning to TRBD1. Germline values: CDR1 MDHEN, CDR2 SYDVKM. The J segment lost 7 bases and the V segment lost 1 base, leaving 8 bases of the junction unmatched. This CDR3 is built from 15 residues. The CDR3 sequence: CASSLYVTGAGGYTF. The CDR3 DNA follows: TGTGCCAGCAGTTTATACGTGACAGGGGCGGGTGGCTACACCTTC.

This chain links TRBV11-2 with TRBJ2-6, with D tentatively TRBD1 (5 bases). Germline CDR1 and CDR2: SGHAT and FQNNGV. CDR3 length: 12 amino acids. The ends were cut back, 5 bases at V and 8 bases at J, with 7 bases in the middle. This chain's CDR3 is CASSDRTNVLTF. The CDR3 DNA is TGTGCCAGCAGCGACAGAACCAACGTCCTGACTTTC.

The chain recombines TRBV19 with TRBJ2-1; 13 positions agree with TRBD2. V was clipped by 10 bases and J by 9 bases; unmatched bases: 6. The germline V gene has CDR1 LNHDA and CDR2 SQIVND (reference sequence). The CDR3 length is 13 residues. Written as DNA, the CDR3 is TGTGCCACCCTGGGACTAGCGGGGAGTGAGCAGTTCTTC. Protein: CATLGLAGSEQFF.

The V call is TRBV15, the J call TRBJ1-1; 10 bases are shared with TRBD1. Germline-derived CDR1 and CDR2 are LNHNV and YYDKDF (reference sequence). V lost 0 bases and J lost 4; bases outside the gene matches: 5. The CDR3 is 16 residues long. This CDR3 is CATSRDLGTGVTEAFF. Here the CDR3 DNA reads TGTGCCACCAGCAGAGATCTAGGGACAGGGGTCACTGAAGCTTTCTTT.

This clone showed up many times. The chain uses TRBV24-1 and TRBJ2-7; D perhaps matches TRBD1 (5 bases). Germline V CDR1 and CDR2: KGHDR, SFDVKD. The CDR3 totals 13 residues. V lost 9 bases to trimming and J lost 2 bases, with 13 bases between them. Written as DNA, the CDR3 is TGTGCCACCGAGGACAAAACCCCCTACGAGCAGTACTTC. It yields the protein CATEDKTPYEQYF.

This rearrangement joins TRBV29-1 to TRBJ2-2; 9 nucleotides line up with TRBD1. Losses at the gene ends were 6 bases for V and 4 bases for J; bases not matched to a gene: 9. This CDR3 spans 15 amino acids. Germline CDR1 SQVTM, CDR2 ANQGSEA. As DNA, the CDR3 is TGCAGCGTGGCGGGACAGGGTTTGTCCACCGGGGAGCTGTTTTTT. This sequence encodes CSVAGQGLSTGELFF.

V gene TRBV18 combines with J gene TRBJ1-5, with 7 bases identical to TRBD1. Germline trimming cut 3 bases from V and 4 bases from J; bases unmatched to any gene: 6. The CDR3 contains 15 residues. CDR1 is KGHSH, CDR2 LQKENI, per germline. The CDR3 protein is CASSPEGQPNQPQHF. The CDR3 DNA is TGTGCCAGCTCACCGGAGGGACAGCCTAATCAGCCCCAGCATTTT.

The table lists this clone with a few counts. The chain recombines TRBV21-1 with TRBJ2-3; the table assigns TRBD2, which was not confirmed against the DNA. TRBV21-1 is shown as a pseudogene. The CDR3 is made up of 16 amino acids. CDR3 protein: CASSNIVAKRTDTQYF. As DNA, the CDR3 is TGTGCCAGCAGCAACATAGTAGCGAAACGCACAGATACGCAGTATTTT.

A single count supports this clone. The rearrangement joins TRBV6-4 to TRBJ2-2, with TRBD2 identical over 14 bases. Trimming removed 2 bases from V and 11 bases from J; junction bases left unmatched: 13. The CDR3 sequence is 18 residues long. Germline V gene lookup returns CDR1 MRHNA and CDR2 SNTAGT. As DNA, the CDR3 is TGTGCCAGCAGTGACACCGCAGTGAGACTAGCGGGGGGGGAAGAGCTGTTTTTT. Translating gives CASSDTAVRLAGGEELFF.

This clone is a singleton in its sample. This chain connects TRBV6-5 to TRBJ2-1; 13 nucleotides match TRBD2. CDR1 MNHEY and CDR2 SVGAGI come from the germline V gene. V lost 2 bases to trimming and J lost 14 bases; unmatched junction nucleotides: 9. The CDR3 has 15 amino acids. CDR3 DNA sequence: TGTGCCAGCAGTTACGCCGGGACTAGCGGGGAGGGGGAGTTCTTC. It yields the protein CASSYAGTSGEGEFF.

The rearrangement joins TRBV19 to TRBJ1-2, with D tentatively TRBD1 (5 bases). Trimming left V 4 bases short and J 3 bases short, with 9 bases between. The CDR3 is 13 residues long. Germline loops: CDR1 LNHDA, CDR2 SQIVND (reference sequence). CDR3 in amino acids: CASSSQGDYGYTF. The CDR3 DNA sequence: TGTGCCAGTAGTAGCCAGGGCGACTATGGCTACACCTTC.

The chain has TRBV19 and TRBJ1-3; D call uncertain. This CDR3 has 14 residues. The germline CDR1 and CDR2 sequences are LNHDA and SQIVND (reference sequence). V lost 3 bases to trimming and J lost 2 bases, with 8 bases between them. CDR3 sequence (DNA): TGTGCCAGTAGTATCCCCGGGACTGGAAACACCATATATTTT. This gives the protein CASSIPGTGNTIYF.

The V call is TRBV9, the J call TRBJ2-1, with 9 bases aligning to TRBD2. Trimming at V came to 4 bases and at J to 7 bases, leaving 12 bases not matched to a gene. The CDR3 runs to 16 residues. CDR1 is SGDLS and CDR2 is YYNGEE in the germline V gene. Here the CDR3 DNA reads TGTGCCAGCAGCCCCCGGGTAGCGGGAGTATTAAATGAGCAGTTCTTC. It yields the protein CASSPRVAGVLNEQFF.